Sample share makes the clone carrying this T cell receptor beta chain medium-sized. This record comes from a study of patients and donors after allogeneic stem cell transplantation. CDR3 size: 15 residues. Trimming stripped 0 bases from V and 2 bases from J, with 11 bases between. Germline assignment: CDR1 SGHRS and CDR2 YFSETQ. TCRdb re-called the RT-PCR reads through MiXCR, storing one row per CDR3 protein. The sample holds 1,600 or so distinct CDR3 sequences; roughly 7.2% are singletons and the top ten take around a sixth. The source material was blood, either unsorted or a sorted T cell fraction (not recorded which). The gene calls are TRBV5-1 and TRBJ2-5, with D unresolved. The source is a human donor who was either an allogeneic HSCT recipient or a stem cell or donor lymphocyte infusion donor (not recorded which). It is not recorded whose cells these are; they may come from a transplant donor. The CDR3 coding sequence is TGCGCCAGCAGCTTGGCGTCGCACCCTCAAGAGACCCAGTACTTC. Translating it yields CASSLASHPQETQYF.